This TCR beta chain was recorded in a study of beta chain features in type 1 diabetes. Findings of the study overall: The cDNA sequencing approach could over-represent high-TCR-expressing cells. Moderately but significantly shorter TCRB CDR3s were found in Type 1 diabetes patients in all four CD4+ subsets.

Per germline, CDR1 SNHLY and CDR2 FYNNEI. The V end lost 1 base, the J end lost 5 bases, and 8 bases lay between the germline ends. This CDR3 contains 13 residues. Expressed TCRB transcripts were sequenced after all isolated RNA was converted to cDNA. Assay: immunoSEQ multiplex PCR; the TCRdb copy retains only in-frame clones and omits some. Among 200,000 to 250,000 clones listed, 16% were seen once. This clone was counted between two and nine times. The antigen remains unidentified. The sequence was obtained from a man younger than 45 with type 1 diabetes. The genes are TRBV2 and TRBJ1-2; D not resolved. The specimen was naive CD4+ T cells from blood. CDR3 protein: CASSEVTSYGYTF. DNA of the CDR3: TGTGCCAGCAGTGAAGTGACATCTTATGGCTACACCTTC.